This entry describes one T cell receptor beta chain. Germline V gene sequence: CDR1 SGDLS, CDR2 YYNGEE. The CDR3 consists of 15 residues. The ends were cut back, 4 bases at V and 0 bases at J, with 13 bases in the middle. The PCR ran on 60 Vbeta and 13 Jbeta primers. TCRdb's table, derived via immunoSEQ multiplex PCR, lists solely in-frame clones and lacks some. The sample has about 170,000 clones; 80% are singletons. These data are taken from a study of cytomegalovirus exposure and HLA in healthy donors. The clonotype was recovered from a male donor in good health and CMV-seronegative. The sample was PBMCs. The gene calls are TRBV9 and TRBJ1-1; D ambiguous. This CDR3 reads CASSPRGGLNTEAFF. The CDR3 DNA is TGTGCCAGCAGCCCCCGGGGTGGGTTGAACACTGAAGCTTTCTTT.